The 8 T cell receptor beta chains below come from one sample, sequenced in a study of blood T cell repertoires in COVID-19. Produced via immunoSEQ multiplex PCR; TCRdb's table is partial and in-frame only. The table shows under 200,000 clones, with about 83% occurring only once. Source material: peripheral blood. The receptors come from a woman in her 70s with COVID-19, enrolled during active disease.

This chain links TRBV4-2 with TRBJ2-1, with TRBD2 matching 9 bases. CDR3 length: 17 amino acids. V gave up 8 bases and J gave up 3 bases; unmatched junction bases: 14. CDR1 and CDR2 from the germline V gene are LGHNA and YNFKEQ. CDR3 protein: CASSSGPSGRIYNEQFF. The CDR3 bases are TGTGCCAGCTCCTCAGGGCCCAGCGGGAGGATCTACAATGAGCAGTTCTTC.

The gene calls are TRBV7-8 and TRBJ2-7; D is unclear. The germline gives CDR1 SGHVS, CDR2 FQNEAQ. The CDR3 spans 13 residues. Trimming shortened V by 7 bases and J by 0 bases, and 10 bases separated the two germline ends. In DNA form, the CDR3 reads TGTGCCAGCACAACGCCGGGCTCCTACGAGCAGTACTTC. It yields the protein CASTTPGSYEQYF.

The CDR3: CASRSGATNEKLFF. The CDR3 nucleotides read TGTGCCAGTAGGTCAGGGGCGACTAATGAAAAACTGTTTTTT. The rearrangement links TRBV19 to TRBJ1-4; maybe TRBD1 (6 bases). V was clipped by 6 bases and J by 2 bases, with 10 bases between them. The CDR3 runs to 14 residues. The V gene's germline CDR1 is LNHDA and CDR2 SQIVND (reference sequence).

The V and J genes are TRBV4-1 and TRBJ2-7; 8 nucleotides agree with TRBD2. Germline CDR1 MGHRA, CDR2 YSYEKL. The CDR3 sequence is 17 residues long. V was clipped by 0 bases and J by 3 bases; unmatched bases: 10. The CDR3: CASSQDSRSGGIYEQYF. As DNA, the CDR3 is TGCGCCAGCAGCCAAGATTCGAGGAGCGGGGGAATCTACGAGCAGTACTTC.

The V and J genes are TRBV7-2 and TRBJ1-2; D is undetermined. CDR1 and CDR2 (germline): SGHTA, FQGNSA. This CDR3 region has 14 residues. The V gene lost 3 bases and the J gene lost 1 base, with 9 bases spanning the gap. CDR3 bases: TGTGCCAGCAGCTTGGTACCGGGTAACTATGGCTACACCTTC. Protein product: CASSLVPGNYGYTF.

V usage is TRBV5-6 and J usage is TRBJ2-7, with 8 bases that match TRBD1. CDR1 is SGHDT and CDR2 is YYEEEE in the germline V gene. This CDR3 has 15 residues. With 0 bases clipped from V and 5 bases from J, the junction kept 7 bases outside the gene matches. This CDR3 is CASSLAVRGPHEQYF. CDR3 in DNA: TGTGCCAGCAGCTTGGCCGTCAGGGGGCCCCACGAGCAGTACTTC.

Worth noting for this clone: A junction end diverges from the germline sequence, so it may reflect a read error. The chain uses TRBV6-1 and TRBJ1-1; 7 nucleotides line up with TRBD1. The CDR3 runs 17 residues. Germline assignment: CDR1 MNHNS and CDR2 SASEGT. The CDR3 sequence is CASREGARGPRNTEAFF. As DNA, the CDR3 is TGTGCCAGCAGAGAAGGGGCGAGGGGGCCTAGGAACACTGAAGCTTTCTTT.

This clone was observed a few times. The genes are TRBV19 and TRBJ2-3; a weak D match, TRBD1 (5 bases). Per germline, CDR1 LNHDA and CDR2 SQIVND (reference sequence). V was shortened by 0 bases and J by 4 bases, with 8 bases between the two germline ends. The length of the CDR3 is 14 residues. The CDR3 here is CASSIDPGSDTQYF. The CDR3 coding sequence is TGTGCCAGTAGTATAGATCCAGGGTCAGATACGCAGTATTTT.